This T cell receptor beta chain was captured in a study of a mutant IDH1 vaccine in newly diagnosed glioma. Across the study: Each patient was administered eight vaccinations, scheduled in weeks 1, 3, 5, 7, 11, 15, 19 and 23.

The assay was immunoSEQ multiplex PCR, and TCRdb's table has in-frame clones only and misses some. This sample carries under 95,000 clones, 90% to 95% of them seen once, and the ten largest clones take roughly 0.5%. This CDR3 is built from 13 residues. The V end was cut by 1 base, the J end by 0 bases, with 5 bases between. Germline lookup yields CDR1 SGDLS and CDR2 YYNGEE. Remarks on this clone: Its specificity is not known.

The time point: week 5, during vaccination. The investigators gave 300 ug of mutant IDH1 20-mer peptide in each vaccine dose, together with topical imiquimod. The chain recombines TRBV9 with TRBJ2-7; D gene ambiguous. The TCR sequence derives from a woman aged 45-65 years with glioma. The specimen comprised PBMCs, sampled from a glioma patient whose treatment included an IDH1 peptide vaccine. The CDR3 spells CASSVSGSYEQYF. In nucleotides, the CDR3 is TGTGCCAGCAGCGTATCAGGCTCCTACGAGCAGTACTTC.